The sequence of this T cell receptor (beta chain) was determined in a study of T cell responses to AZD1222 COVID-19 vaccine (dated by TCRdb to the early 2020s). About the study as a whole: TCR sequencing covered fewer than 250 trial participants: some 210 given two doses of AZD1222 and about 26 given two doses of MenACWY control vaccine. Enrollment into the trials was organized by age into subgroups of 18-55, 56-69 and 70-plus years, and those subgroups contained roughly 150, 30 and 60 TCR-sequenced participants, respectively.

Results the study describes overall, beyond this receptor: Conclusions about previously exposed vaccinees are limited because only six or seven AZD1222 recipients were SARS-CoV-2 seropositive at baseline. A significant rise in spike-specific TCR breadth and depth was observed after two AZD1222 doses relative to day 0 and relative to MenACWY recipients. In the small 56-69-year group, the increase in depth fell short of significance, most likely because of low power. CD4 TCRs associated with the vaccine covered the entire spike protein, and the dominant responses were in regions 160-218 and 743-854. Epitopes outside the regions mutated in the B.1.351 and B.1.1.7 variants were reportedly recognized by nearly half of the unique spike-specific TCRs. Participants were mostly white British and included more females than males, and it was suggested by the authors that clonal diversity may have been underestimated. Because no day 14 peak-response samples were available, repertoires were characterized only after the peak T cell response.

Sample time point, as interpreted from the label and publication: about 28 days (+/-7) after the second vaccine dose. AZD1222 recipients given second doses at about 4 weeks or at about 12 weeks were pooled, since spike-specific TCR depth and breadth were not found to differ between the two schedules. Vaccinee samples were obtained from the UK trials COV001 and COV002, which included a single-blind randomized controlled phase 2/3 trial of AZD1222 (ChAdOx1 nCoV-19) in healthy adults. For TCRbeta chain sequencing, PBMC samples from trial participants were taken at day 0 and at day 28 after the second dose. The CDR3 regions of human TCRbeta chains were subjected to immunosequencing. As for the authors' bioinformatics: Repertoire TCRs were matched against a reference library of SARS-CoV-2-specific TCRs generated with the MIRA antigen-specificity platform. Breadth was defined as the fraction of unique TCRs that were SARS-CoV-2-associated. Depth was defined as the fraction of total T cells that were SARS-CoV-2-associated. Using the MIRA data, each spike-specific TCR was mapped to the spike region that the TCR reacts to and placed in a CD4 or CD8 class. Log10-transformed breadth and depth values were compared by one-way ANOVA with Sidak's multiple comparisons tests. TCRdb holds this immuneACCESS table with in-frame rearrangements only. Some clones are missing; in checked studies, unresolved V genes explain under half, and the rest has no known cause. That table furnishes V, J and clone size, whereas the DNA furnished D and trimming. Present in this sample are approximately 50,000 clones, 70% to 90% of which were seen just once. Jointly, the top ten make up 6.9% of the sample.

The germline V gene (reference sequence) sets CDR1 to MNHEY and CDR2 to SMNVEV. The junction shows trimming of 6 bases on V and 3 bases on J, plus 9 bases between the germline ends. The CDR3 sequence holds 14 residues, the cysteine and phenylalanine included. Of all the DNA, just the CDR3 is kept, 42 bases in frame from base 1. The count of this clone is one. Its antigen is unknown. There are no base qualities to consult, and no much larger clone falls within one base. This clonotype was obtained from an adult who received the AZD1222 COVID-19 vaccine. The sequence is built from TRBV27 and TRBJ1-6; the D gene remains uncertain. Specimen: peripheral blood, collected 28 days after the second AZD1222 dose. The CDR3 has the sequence CASSEGFYNSPLHF. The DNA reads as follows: TGTGCCAGCAGCGAGGGTTTCTATAATTCACCCCTCCACTTT.